This T cell receptor beta chain was identified during a study of T-cell reconstitution after alpha-beta-depleted transplantation in children. Study-wide findings and caveats: After transplant, at about two months, alpha-beta T cells were reportedly derived from several hundred expanded graft clones.

The V gene's germline CDR1 is MDHEN and CDR2 SYDVKM. The CDR3 runs to 15 residues. With 5 bases clipped from V and 4 bases from J, the junction kept 8 bases outside the gene matches. Researchers prepared the TCRbeta library using unique molecular identifiers, the study reports. TCRdb itself ran the PCR reads through MiXCR, one entry per CDR3 protein. The table records about 980,000 distinct CDR3 sequences, around 30% of them present only once. This clonotype has ten or more counts. As yet, its antigen is unknown. This specimen consisted of PBMCs, mostly from graft donor cells, obtained 360 days after TCRalphabeta/CD19-depleted stem cell transplant. The sequence derives from a boy younger than two who had a stem cell transplant for SCID, so the T cells may come from the graft donor. The chain employs TRBV28 and TRBJ2-1, with 7 bases aligning to TRBD1. The CDR3 region is CASSIGDREYNEQFF. The DNA of the CDR3 is TGTGCCAGCAGTATCGGGGACAGAGAATACAATGAGCAGTTCTTC.